This TCR beta chain was documented in a study of beta chain features in type 1 diabetes. The study, taken as a whole, reports: Among all four CD4+ subsets, Type 1 diabetes patients had TCRB CDR3s that were moderately but significantly shorter.

Trimming removed 0 bases from V and 11 bases from J, with 16 bases in between. CDR3 length equals 15 residues. The germline V gene has CDR1 MNHEY and CDR2 SVGAGI. For this clone: The target antigen is unknown.

As every portion of the isolated RNA was reverse transcribed, the sequencing read expressed TCRB transcripts. Using immunoSEQ multiplex PCR, the repertoire was profiled, and TCRdb retains in-frame clones only, with some absent. The sample holds roughly 700,000 clones, roughly 13% seen once. The sequenced sample was naive CD4+ T cells from blood. The source of this sequence is a man between 18 and 29 years old with type 1 diabetes. The chain has TRBV6-5 and TRBJ1-4; D perhaps matches TRBD1 (6 bases). The CDR3 coding sequence is TGTGCCAGCAGTTACTCGATGGCAGGGGAAGGGAAACTGTTTTTT. This gives the protein CASSYSMAGEGKLFF.